This T cell receptor (beta chain) was found in a study of T cells after yellow fever vaccination. Using its own MiXCR run on the 5' RACE reads, TCRdb lists one record per CDR3 protein. Among 450,000 to 600,000 distinct CDR3 sequences listed, about 15% were seen once. CDR1 is SGHRS, CDR2 YFSETQ, per germline. The CDR3 is 18 residues long. The trim removed 4 bases at V and 3 bases at J, leaving 18 bases unmatched. General study findings and limits: CD4 and CD8 compartments shared a small share of clonotypes, likely from convergent recombination. Repertoires obtained by FACS sorting could include abundant clonotypes that entered as contaminants from the bulk population.

A few counts support this clonotype. Its antigen is still unknown. The chain recombines TRBV5-1 with TRBJ2-5; the match to TRBD1 covers 7 bases. This receptor was identified in a man between 18 and 29 years old who received the YFV17D yellow fever vaccine. The material sequenced was PBMCs, taken about 5 days after the first yellow fever vaccination. This chain's CDR3 is CASSTSLFSRGLEETQYF. The CDR3 DNA is TGCGCCAGCAGCACCTCCCTTTTCTCCAGGGGGTTAGAAGAGACCCAGTACTTC.